This record concerns one TCR beta chain sequence. This entry comes from a study of response to subunit inactivated influenza vaccine. V was clipped by 6 bases and J by 2 bases; unmatched bases: 5. The CDR3 totals 14 residues. CDR1 is LNHNV and CDR2 is YYDKDF in the germline V gene (reference sequence). TCRdb re-called the RT-PCR reads with MiXCR, one entry per CDR3 protein. The table shows 500,000 to 700,000 distinct CDR3 sequences, with around a quarter occurring only once. The same sample was also studied in work on T cells expressing NK-cell markers. That work contributes: The TCR beta cDNA came from 5'RACE template switching with UMIs. Sequenced donors, eight in total, included seven who were HCMV-seropositive and one who was seronegative.

Sequenced here: CD4+ T cells sorted from PBMCs, sampled 12 days after vaccination. This sequence joins TRBV15 and TRBJ2-7; 9 nucleotides match TRBD1. The TCR sequence derives from a man aged 50-60 years who received an inactivated influenza vaccine. In DNA, the CDR3 is TGTGCCACCAGGCGCGGGACAGGGACCTACGAGCAGTACTTC. Its protein product is CATRRGTGTYEQYF.